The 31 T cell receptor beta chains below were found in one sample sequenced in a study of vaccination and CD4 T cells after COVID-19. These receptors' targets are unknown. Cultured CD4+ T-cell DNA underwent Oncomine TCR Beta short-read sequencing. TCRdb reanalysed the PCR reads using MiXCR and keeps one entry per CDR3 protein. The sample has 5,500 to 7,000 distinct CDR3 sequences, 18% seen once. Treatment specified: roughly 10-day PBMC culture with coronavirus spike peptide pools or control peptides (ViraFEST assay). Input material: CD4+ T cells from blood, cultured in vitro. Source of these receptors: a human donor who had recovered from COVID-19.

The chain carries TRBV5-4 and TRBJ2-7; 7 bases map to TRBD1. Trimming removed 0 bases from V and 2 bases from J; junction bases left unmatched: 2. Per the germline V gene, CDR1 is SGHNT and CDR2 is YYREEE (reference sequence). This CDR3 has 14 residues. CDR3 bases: TGTGCCAGCAGCTTGGACAGGGGCACCTACGAGCAGTACTTC. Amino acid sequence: CASSLDRGTYEQYF.

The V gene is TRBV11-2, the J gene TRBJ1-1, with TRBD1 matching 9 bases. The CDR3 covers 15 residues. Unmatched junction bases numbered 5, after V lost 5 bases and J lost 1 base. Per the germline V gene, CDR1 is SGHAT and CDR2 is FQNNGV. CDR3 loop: CASSARTGENTEAFF. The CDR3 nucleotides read TGTGCCAGCAGCGCACGGACAGGGGAGAACACTGAAGCTTTCTTT.

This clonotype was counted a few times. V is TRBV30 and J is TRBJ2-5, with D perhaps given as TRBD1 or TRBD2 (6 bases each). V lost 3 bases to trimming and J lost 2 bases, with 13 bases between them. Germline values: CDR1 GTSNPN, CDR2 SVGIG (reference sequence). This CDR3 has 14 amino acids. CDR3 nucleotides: TGTGCCTGGAGCAACGGGGGCAGTCAAGAGACCCAGTACTTC. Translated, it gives CAWSNGGSQETQYF.

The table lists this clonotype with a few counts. CDR3 bases: TGTGCCATCAGTCTTAGCGGGAGAGGCACAGATACGCAGTATTTT. This encodes CAISLSGRGTDTQYF. The gene calls are TRBV10-3 and TRBJ2-3; 9 bases align to TRBD2. This CDR3 spans 15 amino acids. Looked up from germline, CDR1 is ENHRY and CDR2 is SYGVKD. The V segment lost 5 bases and the J segment 1 base; nucleotides outside the gene matches: 4.

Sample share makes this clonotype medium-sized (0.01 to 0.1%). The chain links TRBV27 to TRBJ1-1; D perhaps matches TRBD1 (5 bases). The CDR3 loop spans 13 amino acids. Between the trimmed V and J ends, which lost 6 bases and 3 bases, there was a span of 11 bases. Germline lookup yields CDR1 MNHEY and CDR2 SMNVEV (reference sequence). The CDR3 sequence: CASRPDSYTEAFF. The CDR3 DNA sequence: TGTGCCAGCAGACCCGACAGCTACACTGAAGCTTTCTTT.

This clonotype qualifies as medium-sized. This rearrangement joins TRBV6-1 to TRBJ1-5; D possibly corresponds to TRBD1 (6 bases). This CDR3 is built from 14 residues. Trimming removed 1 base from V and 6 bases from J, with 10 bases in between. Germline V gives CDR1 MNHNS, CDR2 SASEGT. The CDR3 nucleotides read TGTGCCAGCAGTGAAGGCAGGGGCGGTCAGCCCCAGCATTTT. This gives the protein CASSEGRGGQPQHF.

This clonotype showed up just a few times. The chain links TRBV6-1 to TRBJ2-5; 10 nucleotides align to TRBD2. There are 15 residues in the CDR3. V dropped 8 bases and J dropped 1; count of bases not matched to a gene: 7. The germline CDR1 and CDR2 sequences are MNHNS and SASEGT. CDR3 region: CASGRTSGTQETQYF. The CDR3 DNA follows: TGTGCCAGCGGCCGGACTAGCGGAACCCAAGAGACCCAGTACTTC.

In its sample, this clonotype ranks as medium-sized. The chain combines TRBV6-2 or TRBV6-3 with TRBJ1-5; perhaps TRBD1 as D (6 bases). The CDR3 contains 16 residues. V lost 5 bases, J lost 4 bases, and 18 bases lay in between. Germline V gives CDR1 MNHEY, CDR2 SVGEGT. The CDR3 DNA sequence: TGTGCCAGCAGTCCCTGGGGGCAGGGTGGAAATCAGCCCCAGCATTTT. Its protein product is CASSPWGQGGNQPQHF.

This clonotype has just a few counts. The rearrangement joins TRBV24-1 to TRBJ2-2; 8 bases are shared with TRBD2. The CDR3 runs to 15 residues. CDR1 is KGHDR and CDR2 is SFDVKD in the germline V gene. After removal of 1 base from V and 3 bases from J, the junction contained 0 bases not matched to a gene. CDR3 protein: CATSDLLADTGELFF. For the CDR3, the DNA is TGTGCCACCAGTGATTTACTAGCGGACACCGGGGAGCTGTTTTTT.

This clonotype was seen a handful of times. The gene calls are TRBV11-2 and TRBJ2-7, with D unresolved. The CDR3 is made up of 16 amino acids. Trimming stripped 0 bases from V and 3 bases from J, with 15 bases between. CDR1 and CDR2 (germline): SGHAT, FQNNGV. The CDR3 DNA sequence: TGTGCCAGCAGCTTAGATCACACTCATCTCGGCTACGAGCAGTACTTC. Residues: CASSLDHTHLGYEQYF.

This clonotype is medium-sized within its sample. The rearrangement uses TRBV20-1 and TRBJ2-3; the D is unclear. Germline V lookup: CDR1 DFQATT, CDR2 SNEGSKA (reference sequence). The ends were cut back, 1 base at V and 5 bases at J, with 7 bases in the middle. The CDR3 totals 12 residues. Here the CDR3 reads CSARGKGDTQYF. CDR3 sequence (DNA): TGCAGTGCTAGAGGTAAAGGAGATACGCAGTATTTT.

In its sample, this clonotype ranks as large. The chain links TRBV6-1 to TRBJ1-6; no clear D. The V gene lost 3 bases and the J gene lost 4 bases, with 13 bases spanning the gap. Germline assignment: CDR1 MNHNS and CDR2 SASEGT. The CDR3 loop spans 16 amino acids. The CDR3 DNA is TGTGCCAGCAGTGATGGGAGGCCCCATTATAATTCACCCCTCCACTTT. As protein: CASSDGRPHYNSPLHF.

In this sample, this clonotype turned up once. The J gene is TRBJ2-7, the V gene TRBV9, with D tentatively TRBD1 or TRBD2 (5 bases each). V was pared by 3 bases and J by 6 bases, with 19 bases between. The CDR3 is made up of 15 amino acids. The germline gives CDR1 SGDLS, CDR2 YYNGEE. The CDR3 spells CASSGGVSRDPEQYF. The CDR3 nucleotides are TGTGCCAGCAGCGGAGGGGTGTCCAGGGACCCCGAGCAGTACTTC.

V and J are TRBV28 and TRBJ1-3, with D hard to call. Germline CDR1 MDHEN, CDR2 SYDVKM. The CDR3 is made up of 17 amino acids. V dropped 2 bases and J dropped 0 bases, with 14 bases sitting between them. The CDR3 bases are TGTGCCAGCAGTTTAAGGTCGGGAGCTCGCTCTGGAAACACCATATATTTT. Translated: CASSLRSGARSGNTIYF.

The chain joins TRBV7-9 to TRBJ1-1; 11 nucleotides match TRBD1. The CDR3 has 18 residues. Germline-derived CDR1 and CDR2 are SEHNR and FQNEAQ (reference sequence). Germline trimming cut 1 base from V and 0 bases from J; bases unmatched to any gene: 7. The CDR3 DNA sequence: TGTGCCAGCAGCTTAGGGGACAGGGGGAGAGTGGTGAACACTGAAGCTTTCTTT. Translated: CASSLGDRGRVVNTEAFF.

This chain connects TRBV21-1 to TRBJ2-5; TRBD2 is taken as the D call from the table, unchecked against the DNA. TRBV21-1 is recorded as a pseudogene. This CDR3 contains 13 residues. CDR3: CARPGLSQETQYF. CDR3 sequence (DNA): TGTGCCAGACCGGGACTATCTCAAGAGACCCAGTACTTC.

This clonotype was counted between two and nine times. The CDR3 protein is CASQEGSLSGNTIYF. The CDR3, as DNA: TGTGCCTCCCAGGAGGGGTCCCTCTCTGGAAACACCATATATTTT. V is TRBV30 and J is TRBJ1-3; D perhaps matches TRBD1 (5 bases). CDR1 is GTSNPN and CDR2 is SVGIG in the germline V gene (reference sequence). Deletions cut 7 bases from V and 0 bases from J, with 16 bases between. The CDR3 length is 15 residues.

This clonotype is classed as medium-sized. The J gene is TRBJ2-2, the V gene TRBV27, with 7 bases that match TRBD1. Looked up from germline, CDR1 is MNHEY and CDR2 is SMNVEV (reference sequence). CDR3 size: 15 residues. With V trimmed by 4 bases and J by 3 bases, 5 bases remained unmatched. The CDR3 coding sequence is TGTGCCAGCAGTTCCGGAGACAGGGACACCGGGGAGCTGTTTTTT. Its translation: CASSSGDRDTGELFF.

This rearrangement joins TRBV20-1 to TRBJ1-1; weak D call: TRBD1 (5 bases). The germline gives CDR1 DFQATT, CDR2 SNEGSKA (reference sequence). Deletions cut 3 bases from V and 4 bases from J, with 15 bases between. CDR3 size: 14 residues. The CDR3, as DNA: TGCAGTGCTAGGACGGGGGGGATCGGCACTGAAGCTTTCTTT. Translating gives CSARTGGIGTEAFF.

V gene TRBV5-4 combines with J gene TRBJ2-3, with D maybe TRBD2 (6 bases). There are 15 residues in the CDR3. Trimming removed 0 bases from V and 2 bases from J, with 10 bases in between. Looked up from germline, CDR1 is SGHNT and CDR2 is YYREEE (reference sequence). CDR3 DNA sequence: TGTGCCAGCAGCTTGGAGGGCGGGGTCACAGATACGCAGTATTTT. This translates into CASSLEGGVTDTQYF.

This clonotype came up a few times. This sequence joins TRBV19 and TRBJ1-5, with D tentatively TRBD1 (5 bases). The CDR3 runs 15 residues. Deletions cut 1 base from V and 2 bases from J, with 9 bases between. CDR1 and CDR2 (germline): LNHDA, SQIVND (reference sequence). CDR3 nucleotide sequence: TGTGCCAGTAGTATAGGTGGGGGGGGCAATCAGCCCCAGCATTTT. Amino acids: CASSIGGGGNQPQHF.

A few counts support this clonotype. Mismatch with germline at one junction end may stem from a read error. This chain's CDR3 is CTSSPGSYQPQHF. Here the CDR3 DNA reads TGTACCAGCAGTCCTGGCAGTTATCAGCCCCAGCATTTT. The rearrangement links TRBV6-1 to TRBJ1-5; D uncertain. The CDR3 loop spans 13 amino acids. Germline CDR1 reads MNHNS; CDR2 reads SASEGT.

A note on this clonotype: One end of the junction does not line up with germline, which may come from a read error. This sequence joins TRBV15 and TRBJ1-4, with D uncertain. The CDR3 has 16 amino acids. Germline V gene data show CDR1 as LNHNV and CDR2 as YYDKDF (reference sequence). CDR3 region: CATSRDQRTAGEKLSF. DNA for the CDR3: TGTGCCACCAGCAGAGATCAGCGGACCGCAGGAGAAAAACTGTCTTTT. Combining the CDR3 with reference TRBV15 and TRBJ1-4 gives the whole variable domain DAMVIQNPRYQVTQFGKPVTLSCSQTLNHNVMYWYQQKSSQAPKLLFHYYDKDFNNEADTPDNFQSRRPNTSFCFLDIRSPGLGDTAMYLCATSRDQRTAGEKLSFGSGTQLSVL.

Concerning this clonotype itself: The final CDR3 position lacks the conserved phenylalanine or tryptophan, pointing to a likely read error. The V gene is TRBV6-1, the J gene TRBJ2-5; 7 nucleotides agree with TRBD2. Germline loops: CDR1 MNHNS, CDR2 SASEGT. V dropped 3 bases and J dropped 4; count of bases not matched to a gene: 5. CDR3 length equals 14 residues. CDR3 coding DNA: TGTGCCAGCAGTGAGTCGCTAGCGGTAGAGACCCAGTACTCC. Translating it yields CASSESLAVETQYS.

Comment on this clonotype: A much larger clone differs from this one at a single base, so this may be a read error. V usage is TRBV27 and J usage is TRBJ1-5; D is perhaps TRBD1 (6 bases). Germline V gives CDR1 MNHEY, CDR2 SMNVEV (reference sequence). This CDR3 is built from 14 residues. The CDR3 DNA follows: TGTGTCAGCAGTTTACGACAGGGCAATCAGCCCCAGCATTTT. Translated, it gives CVSSLRQGNQPQHF.

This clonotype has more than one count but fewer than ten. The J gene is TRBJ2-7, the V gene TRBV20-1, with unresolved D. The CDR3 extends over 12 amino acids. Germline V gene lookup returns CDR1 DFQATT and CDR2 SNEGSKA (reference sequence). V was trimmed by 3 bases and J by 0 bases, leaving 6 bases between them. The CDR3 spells CSASESSYEQYF. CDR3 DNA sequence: TGCAGTGCTAGCGAGAGCTCCTACGAGCAGTACTTC.

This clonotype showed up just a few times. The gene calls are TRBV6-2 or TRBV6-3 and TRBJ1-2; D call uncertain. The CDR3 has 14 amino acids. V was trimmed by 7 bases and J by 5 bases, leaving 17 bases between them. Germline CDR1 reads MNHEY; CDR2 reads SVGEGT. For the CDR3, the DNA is TGTGCCAGCACCTGGACCTTAGCTGGATATGGCTACACCTTC. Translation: CASTWTLAGYGYTF.

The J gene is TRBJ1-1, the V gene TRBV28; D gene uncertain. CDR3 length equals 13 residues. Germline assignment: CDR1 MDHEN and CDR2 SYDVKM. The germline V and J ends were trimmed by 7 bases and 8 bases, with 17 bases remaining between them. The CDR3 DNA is TGTGCCAGCAAAGTGGACTTTGGGGAGGAAGCTTTCTTT. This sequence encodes CASKVDFGEEAFF. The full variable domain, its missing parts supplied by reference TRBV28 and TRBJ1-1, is DVKVTQSSRYLVKRTGEKVFLECVQDMDHENMFWYRQDPGLGLRLIYFSYDVKMKEKGDIPEGYSVSREKKERFSLILESASTNQTSMYLCASKVDFGEEAFFGQGTRLTVV.

The CDR3 sequence: CASSLTGTTNTGELFF. For the CDR3, the DNA is TGTGCCAGCAGCTTAACTGGGACTACCAACACCGGGGAGCTGTTTTTT. This chain joins TRBV7-3 and TRBJ2-2; 7 nucleotides agree with TRBD2. CDR1 and CDR2 (germline): SGHTA, FQGTGA. This CDR3 spans 16 amino acids. The V gene end was trimmed by 0 bases and the J gene end by 2 bases; junction bases not matched to a gene: 3.

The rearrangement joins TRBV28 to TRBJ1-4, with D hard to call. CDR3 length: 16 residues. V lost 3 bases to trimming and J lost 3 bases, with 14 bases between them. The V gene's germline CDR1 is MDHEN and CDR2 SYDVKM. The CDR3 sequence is CASSFAAFTANEKLFF. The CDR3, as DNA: TGTGCCAGCAGTTTTGCGGCCTTTACAGCTAATGAAAAACTGTTTTTT.

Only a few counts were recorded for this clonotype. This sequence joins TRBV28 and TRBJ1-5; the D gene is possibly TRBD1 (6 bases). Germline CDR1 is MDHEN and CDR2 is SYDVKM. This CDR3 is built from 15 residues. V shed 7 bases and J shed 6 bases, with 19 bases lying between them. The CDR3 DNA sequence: TGTGCCAGCACCCTTGGGGGCACGGGATTTCAGCCCCAGCATTTT. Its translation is CASTLGGTGFQPQHF.